The TCR beta chain under discussion was sequenced for a study of T-cell memory formation after mild COVID-19. V was clipped by 4 bases and J by 3 bases, with 15 bases between them. This CDR3 is built from 16 residues. Germline CDR1 and CDR2: MNHEY and SVGAGI. A few counts support this clonotype. Its specificity is not known. Study results and limitations: Certain responding clones were present in pre-infection memory, suggesting participation of cross-reactive memory. A balance of CD4 and CD8 characterized clones contracting day 15 to 85, whereas later expanders leaned CD4+.

After 5'RACE with constant-segment primers, TCR alpha and TCR beta cDNA libraries carrying sample barcodes and UMIs were obtained. TCRdb analysed the 5' RACE reads with MiXCR anew, one entry per CDR3 protein. The sample includes a few hundred thousand distinct CDR3 sequences, around 20% of them seen just once. This clonotype originated in a man younger than 35 who had mild COVID-19 (a few samples of this study predate the infection). Cell type and time point are not known. The chain recombines TRBV6-5 with TRBJ1-4; D perhaps matches TRBD1 (5 bases). Input material: PBMCs or a T cell subset sorted from them (not recorded which). CDR3: CASSFRAGSPNEKLFF. Written as DNA, the CDR3 is TGTGCCAGCAGTTTCAGGGCGGGAAGTCCTAATGAAAAACTGTTTTTT.